The 5 T cell receptor beta chains below were found in one sample sequenced in a study of blood T cell repertoires in COVID-19. Sequenced by immunoSEQ multiplex PCR; TCRdb stores in-frame clones only, minus some. This sample has around 99,000 clones, with approximately 88% found just once. Sequencing input: peripheral blood. The source is a man in his forties with active or convalescent COVID-19.

The gene calls are TRBV18 and TRBJ1-2, with 8 bases that match TRBD1. The CDR3 spans 14 residues. Germline-derived CDR1 and CDR2 are KGHSH and LQKENI. The V and J ends lost 3 bases and 8 bases, in that order; junction bases with no gene match: 8. CDR3 nucleotide sequence: TGTGCCAGCTCACCCCTGGACAGGGCGGGAGGCTACACCTTC. This gives the protein CASSPLDRAGGYTF.

The chain couples TRBV28 to TRBJ1-2; D perhaps matches TRBD1 (6 bases). Per the germline V gene, CDR1 is MDHEN and CDR2 is SYDVKM. The CDR3 spans 15 residues. The V end was cut by 3 bases, the J end by 9 bases, with 20 bases between. DNA of the CDR3: TGTGCCAGCAGTTTTACCGGTCCGTACAGGGCTAGCTACACCTTC. It encodes CASSFTGPYRASYTF.

The chain couples TRBV3-1 (or the pseudogene TRBV3-2) to TRBJ1-1, with a weak D call TRBD1 (5 bases). The CDR3 has 12 residues. The V and J ends lost 4 bases and 7 bases respectively, with 10 bases between them. Germline V gives CDR1 LGHDT, CDR2 YNNKEL (reference sequence). DNA of the CDR3: TGTGCCAGCAGCCCGTTCGGGGGTGAAGCTTTCTTT. This codes for CASSPFGGEAFF.

This chain joins TRBV7-4 and TRBJ1-1; tentatively, D is TRBD1 (5 bases). The CDR3 length is 21 residues. The V gene's germline CDR1 is SGHVT and CDR2 SQSDAQ. The ends were cut back, 6 bases at V and 0 bases at J, with 32 bases in the middle. This CDR3 reads CASRKPAPEHHGAHMNTEAFF. CDR3 bases: TGTGCCAGCAGGAAACCGGCGCCAGAACATCATGGGGCACACATGAACACTGAAGCTTTCTTT.

This chain connects TRBV4-3 to TRBJ2-3; 13 bases agree with TRBD2. CDR3 length equals 17 residues. CDR1 is LGHNA and CDR2 is YSLEER in the germline V gene. J was trimmed by 7 bases and V by 1 base; bases with no gene match: 8. The CDR3 spells CASSQALGLAGSNTQYF. The DNA of the CDR3 is TGCGCCAGCAGCCAAGCGTTGGGACTAGCGGGATCAAATACGCAGTATTTT.